This TCR beta chain was identified during a study of cytomegalovirus exposure and HLA in healthy donors. The PCR used 60 Vbeta and 13 Jbeta primers. Clones were read by immunoSEQ multiplex PCR, and TCRdb kept only the in-frame ones, dropping some. Of around 200,000 clones listed, about 86% are singletons. CDR3 length: 17 amino acids. V was shortened by 1 base and J by 6 bases, with 18 bases between the two germline ends. Germline assignment: CDR1 SNHLY and CDR2 FYNNEI. Sequenced material: PBMCs. The clonotype originates from a young woman in good health and CMV-seronegative. The gene calls are TRBV2 and TRBJ2-2; D perhaps matches TRBD2 (6 bases). CDR3 in DNA: TGTGCCAGCAGTGAAGAATTAGGAGGGTGGTCCGCCGGGGAGCTGTTTTTT. Translated: CASSEELGGWSAGELFF.